Listed here are 14 T cell receptor beta chains from one sample, sequenced in a study of T cell responses to AZD1222 COVID-19 vaccine. TCRdb's table, derived via immunoSEQ multiplex PCR, lists solely in-frame clones and lacks some. The table includes about 150,000 clones, 85% to 95% detected once. Source: peripheral blood, taken on day 0 of AZD1222 vaccination. The receptors derive from an adult in good health.

V usage is TRBV5-1 and J usage is TRBJ2-2; 7 positions match TRBD1. CDR3 length equals 17 residues. The V gene end was trimmed by 7 bases and the J gene end by 3 bases; junction bases not matched to a gene: 15. The germline CDR1 and CDR2 sequences are SGHRS and YFSETQ. The CDR3 nucleotides read TGCGCCAGCCGACTTGGGACAGTCAAATTATACACCGGGGAGCTGTTTTTT. Its protein product is CASRLGTVKLYTGELFF.

The V and J genes are TRBV5-4 and TRBJ1-1; tentative D call: TRBD1 (5 bases). Germline-derived CDR1 and CDR2 are SGHNT and YYREEE (reference sequence). Trimming stripped 5 bases from V and 0 bases from J, with 11 bases between. There are 14 residues in the CDR3. The CDR3 DNA sequence: TGTGCCAGCAGGTTAGAGGGGTTGAACACTGAAGCTTTCTTT. Translating gives CASRLEGLNTEAFF.

The chain recombines TRBV28 with TRBJ2-7; 9 nucleotides match TRBD2. This CDR3 spans 14 amino acids. The germline gives CDR1 MDHEN, CDR2 SYDVKM. Trimming took 6 bases from V and 4 from J; bases not matched to a gene: 7. CDR3 DNA sequence: TGTGCCAGCAGATCAAGCGGGGGGCGTTACGAGCAGTACGTC. The encoded protein is CASRSSGGRYEQYV.

The CDR3 nucleotides read TGCGCCAGCAGCGATTTTAGCGGGGGGGCTCCCAATGAGCAGTTCTTC. Protein product: CASSDFSGGAPNEQFF. The rearrangement links TRBV10-1 to TRBJ2-1; TRBD2 matches at 11 bases. Trimming removed 6 bases from V and 6 bases from J; junction bases left unmatched: 10. This CDR3 is built from 16 residues. Germline CDR1 and CDR2: WNHNN and SYGVQD (reference sequence).

The chain joins TRBV13 to TRBJ1-1, with D perhaps TRBD1 (6 bases). Trimming removed 8 bases at V and 0 bases at J, with 13 bases between. Germline-derived CDR1 and CDR2 are PRHDT and FYEKMQ (reference sequence). The CDR3 is made up of 14 amino acids. The chain's CDR3 is CASRTGQMNTEAFF. Written as DNA, the CDR3 is TGTGCCAGCCGAACCGGACAGATGAACACTGAAGCTTTCTTT.

The sample holds one count of this clone. This rearrangement joins TRBV14 to TRBJ1-3, with D tentatively TRBD1 (6 bases). Germline CDR1 is SGHDN and CDR2 is FVKESK. This CDR3 region has 18 residues. Trimming stripped 2 bases from V and 4 bases from J, with 21 bases between. This chain's CDR3 is CASSQPKTGRMEGNTIYF. The CDR3 DNA reads as TGTGCCAGCAGCCAACCCAAGACAGGTAGAATGGAGGGAAACACCATATATTTT.

The chain recombines TRBV6-5 with TRBJ1-2, with D possibly being TRBD1 (6 bases). Trimming took off 6 bases at V and 0 bases at J, with 11 bases between the two ends. Germline lookup yields CDR1 MNHEY and CDR2 SVGAGI. The CDR3 extends over 14 amino acids. CDR3 DNA: TGTGCCAGCAGATACAGGACAGCTAACTATGGCTACACCTTC. Protein product: CASRYRTANYGYTF.

This chain connects TRBV9 to TRBJ2-3, with D possibly being TRBD2 (6 bases). Germline loops: CDR1 SGDLS, CDR2 YYNGEE. V was trimmed by 5 bases and J by 4 bases, leaving 11 bases between them. The length of the CDR3 is 13 residues. In DNA form, the CDR3 reads TGTGCCAGCAGACCGACTAGTTCAGATACGCAGTATTTT. It yields the protein CASRPTSSDTQYF.

The chain recombines TRBV21-1 with TRBJ2-2; the table's D call, TRBD1, has no DNA check behind it. TRBV21-1 is assigned pseudogene status. CDR3 length: 18 amino acids. The CDR3 here is CASSKSREPTVDTGELFF. The CDR3, as DNA: TGTGCCAGCAGCAAATCCCGCGAGCCGACAGTAGACACCGGGGAGCTGTTTTTT.

Only a few counts were recorded for this clone. The CDR3 DNA is TGTGCCAGCAGCTTCCCCCGCGGGACCCAAGGGACTGAAGCTTTCTTT. Translating it yields CASSFPRGTQGTEAFF. The rearrangement links TRBV7-8 to TRBJ1-1; TRBD1 is a possible D gene (5 bases). The CDR3 is 16 amino acids. Germline values: CDR1 SGHVS, CDR2 FQNEAQ. Trimming left V 3 bases short and J 5 bases short, with 19 bases between.

V and J are TRBV3-1 (or the pseudogene TRBV3-2) and TRBJ1-3, with unresolved D. Trimming removed 2 bases at V and 4 bases at J, with 6 bases between. The CDR3 loop spans 13 amino acids. Looked up from germline, CDR1 is LGHDT and CDR2 is YNNKEL (reference sequence). This CDR3 is CASSQNRGNTIYF. CDR3 sequence (DNA): TGTGCCAGCAGCCAAAATCGAGGAAACACCATATATTTT.

The chain is built from TRBV7-2 and TRBJ1-1; no firm D call. The CDR3 is 13 amino acids. The germline V gene has CDR1 SGHTA and CDR2 FQGNSA. V was clipped by 0 bases and J by 4 bases, with 6 bases between them. The CDR3 loop reads CASSLAEVTEAFF. The CDR3 bases are TGTGCCAGCAGCTTAGCTGAGGTCACTGAAGCTTTCTTT.

The J gene is TRBJ2-3, the V gene TRBV6-1; D remains unclear. Between the trimmed V and J ends, which lost 1 base and 1 base, there was a span of 6 bases. The CDR3 consists of 14 residues. From germline, CDR1 is MNHNS and CDR2 SASEGT. Here the CDR3 DNA reads TGTGCCAGCAGTGAAGGCGCAGGCACAGATACGCAGTATTTT. Encoded protein: CASSEGAGTDTQYF.

The J gene is TRBJ2-3, the V gene TRBV3-1 (or the pseudogene TRBV3-2); 9 positions agree with TRBD1. Germline V gene data show CDR1 as LGHDT and CDR2 as YNNKEL (reference sequence). This CDR3 has 21 residues. With 1 base clipped from V and 0 bases from J, the junction kept 17 bases outside the gene matches. As DNA, the CDR3 is TGTGCCAGCAGCCAAGGCGGGACAGGGACAGGGCGCCATTCTAGCACAGATACGCAGTATTTT. The encoded protein is CASSQGGTGTGRHSSTDTQYF.